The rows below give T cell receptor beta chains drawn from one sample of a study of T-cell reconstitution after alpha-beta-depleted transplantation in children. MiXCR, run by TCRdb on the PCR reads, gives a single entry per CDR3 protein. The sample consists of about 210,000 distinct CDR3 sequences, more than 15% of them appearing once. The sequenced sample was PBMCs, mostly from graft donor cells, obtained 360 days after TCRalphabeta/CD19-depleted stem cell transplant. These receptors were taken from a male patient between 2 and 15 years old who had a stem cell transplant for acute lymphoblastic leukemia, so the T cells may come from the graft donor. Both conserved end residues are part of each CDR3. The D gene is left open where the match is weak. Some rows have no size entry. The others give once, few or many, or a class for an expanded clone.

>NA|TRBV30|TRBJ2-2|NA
CAWGGNTGELFF
TGTGCCTGGGGCGGTAACACCGGGGAGCTGTTTTTT
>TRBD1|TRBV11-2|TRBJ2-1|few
CASSGRSRTGRNEQFF
TGTGCCAGCAGCGGTAGGTCCCGGACAGGGCGGAATGAGCAGTTCTTC
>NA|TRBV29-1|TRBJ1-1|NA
CSVDAAVNTEAFF
TGCAGCGTTGATGCGGCTGTGAACACTGAAGCTTTCTTT
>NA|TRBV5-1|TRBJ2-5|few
CASTRLGVETQYF
TGCGCCAGCACTAGACTAGGGGTAGAGACCCAGTACTTC
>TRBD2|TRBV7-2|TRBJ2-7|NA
CASSLLVGRDAEQYF
TGTGCCAGCAGCTTACTAGTCGGGAGGGATGCCGAGCAGTACTTC
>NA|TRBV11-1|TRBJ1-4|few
CASSVGGASNEKLFF
TGTGCCAGCAGCGTAGGTGGCGCTAGTAATGAAAAACTGTTTTTT
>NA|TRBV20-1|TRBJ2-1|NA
CSADGVGLTNNEQFF
TGCAGTGCGGATGGGGTAGGACTCACTAACAATGAGCAGTTCTTC
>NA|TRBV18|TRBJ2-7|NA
CASSPPRELYEQYF
TGTGCCAGCTCACCCCCTCGGGAGCTCTACGAGCAGTACTTC
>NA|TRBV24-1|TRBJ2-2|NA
CATSDLQLGAAGELFF
TGTGCCACCAGTGATTTGCAACTGGGGGCCGCCGGGGAGCTGTTTTTT
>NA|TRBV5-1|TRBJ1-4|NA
CASSIGTQNEKLFF
TGCGCCAGCAGCATCGGGACGCAGAATGAAAAACTGTTTTTT
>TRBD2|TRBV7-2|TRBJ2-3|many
CASSLALRGGLTDTQYF
TGTGCCAGCAGCTTAGCGTTGCGGGGGGGCCTCACAGATACGCAGTATTTT
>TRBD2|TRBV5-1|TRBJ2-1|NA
CASSLESGGAGEQFF
TGCGCCAGCAGCTTGGAGAGCGGGGGGGCAGGGGAGCAGTTCTTC
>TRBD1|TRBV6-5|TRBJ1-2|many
CASSQGAYGYTF
TGTGCCAGCAGCCAGGGGGCCTATGGCTACACCTTC
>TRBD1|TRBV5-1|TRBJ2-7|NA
CASSLRGTGSDEQYF
TGCGCCAGCAGCTTGAGGGGGACAGGTTCGGACGAGCAGTACTTC
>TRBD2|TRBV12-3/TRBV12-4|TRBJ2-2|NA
CASIPVAGGNTGELFF
TGTGCCAGCATCCCAGTAGCGGGGGGGAACACCGGGGAGCTGTTTTTT
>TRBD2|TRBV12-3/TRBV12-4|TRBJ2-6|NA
CASRATSGRALSGANVLTF
TGTGCCAGCAGAGCGACTAGCGGGAGGGCCCTCTCTGGGGCCAACGTCCTGACTTTC
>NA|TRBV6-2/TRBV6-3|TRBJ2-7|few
CASSKGREQYF
TGTGCCAGCAGTAAGGGGCGCGAGCAGTACTTC
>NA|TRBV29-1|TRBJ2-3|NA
CSVGQGADTQYF
TGCAGCGTTGGCCAGGGCGCAGATACGCAGTATTTT
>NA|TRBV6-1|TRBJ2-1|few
CASSELASSYNEQFF
TGTGCCAGCAGTGAACTAGCGAGCTCCTACAATGAGCAGTTCTTC
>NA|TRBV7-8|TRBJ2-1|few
CASSAPETGEQFF
TGTGCCAGCAGCGCTCCGGAAACGGGCGAGCAGTTCTTC
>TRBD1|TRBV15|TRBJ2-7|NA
CATSPTRDRAPYEQYF
TGTGCCACCAGCCCAACCCGGGACAGGGCCCCCTACGAGCAGTACTTC
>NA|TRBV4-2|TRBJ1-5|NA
CASSQGSGAQPQHF
TGTGCCAGCAGCCAAGGTTCCGGGGCTCAGCCCCAGCATTTT
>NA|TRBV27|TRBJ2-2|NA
CASSGVGELFF
TGTGCCAGCAGCGGGGTCGGGGAGCTGTTTTTT
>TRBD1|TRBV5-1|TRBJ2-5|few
CASSSRTGGFQETQYF
TGCGCCAGCAGCTCAAGGACAGGGGGTTTCCAAGAGACCCAGTACTTC
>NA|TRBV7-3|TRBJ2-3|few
CASSLGSLRDTQYF
TGTGCCAGCAGCTTGGGCAGCTTAAGGGATACGCAGTATTTT
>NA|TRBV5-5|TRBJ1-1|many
CASSLILAGPRTEAFF
TGTGCCAGCAGCTTGATTCTGGCAGGACCTCGGACTGAAGCTTTCTTT
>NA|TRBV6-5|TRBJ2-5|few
CASSYSGSSHFGETQYF
TGTGCCAGCAGTTACTCTGGCAGCTCGCACTTCGGGGAGACCCAGTACTTC
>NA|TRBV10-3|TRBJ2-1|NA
CAISESPGVHNEQFF
TGTGCCATCAGTGAGTCGCCAGGGGTCCACAATGAGCAGTTCTTC
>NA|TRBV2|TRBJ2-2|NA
CAREQGPRDTGELFF
TGTGCCAGAGAACAGGGACCTAGGGACACCGGGGAGCTGTTTTTT
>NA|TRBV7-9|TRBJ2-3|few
CASSFRPGPTDTQYF
TGTGCCAGCAGCTTTCGGCCAGGGCCCACAGATACGCAGTATTTT
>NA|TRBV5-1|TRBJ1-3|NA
CASSLGDFSGNTIYF
TGCGCCAGCAGCTTGGGGGATTTCTCTGGAAACACCATATATTTT
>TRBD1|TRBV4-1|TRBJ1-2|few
CASRPTRQGNYGYTF
TGCGCCAGCAGACCCACTCGACAGGGTAACTATGGCTACACCTTC
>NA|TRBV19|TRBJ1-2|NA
CASSWLHGGYTF
TGTGCCAGTAGTTGGCTGCACGGTGGCTACACCTTC
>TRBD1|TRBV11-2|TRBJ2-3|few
CASSLGPGQGESDTQYF
TGTGCCAGCAGCTTAGGGCCGGGACAGGGGGAATCAGATACGCAGTATTTT
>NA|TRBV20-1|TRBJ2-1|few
CSARDQSSYNEQFF
TGCAGTGCTAGAGATCAGAGCTCCTACAATGAGCAGTTCTTC
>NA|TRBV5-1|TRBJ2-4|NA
CASRAGNIQYF
TGCGCCAGCAGGGCCGGGAACATTCAGTACTTC
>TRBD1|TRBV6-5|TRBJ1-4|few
CASSSTQGATTEKLFF
TGTGCCAGCAGTTCTACTCAGGGGGCGACAACTGAAAAACTGTTTTTT
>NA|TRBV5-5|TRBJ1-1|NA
CASKVSGNSNTEAFF
TGTGCCAGCAAAGTTTCTGGAAACTCGAACACTGAAGCTTTCTTT
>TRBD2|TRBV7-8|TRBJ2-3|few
CASSYLAAPDTQYF
TGTGCCAGCAGCTACCTAGCGGCCCCGGATACGCAGTATTTT
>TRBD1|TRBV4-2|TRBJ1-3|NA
CASSQDDREAYTIYF
TGTGCCAGCAGCCAAGATGACAGGGAGGCATACACCATATATTTT
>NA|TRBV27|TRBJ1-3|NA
CASSSSSGNTIYF
TGTGCCAGCAGTTCCAGCTCTGGAAACACCATATATTTT
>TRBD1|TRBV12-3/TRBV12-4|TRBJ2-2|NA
CASSPLRDRGSGELFF
TGTGCCAGCAGTCCTTTGCGGGACAGGGGTAGCGGGGAGCTGTTTTTT
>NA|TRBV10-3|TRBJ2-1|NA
CAIRLDGGSRKGYNEQFF
TGTGCCATCCGACTTGACGGGGGTAGCCGGAAGGGGTACAATGAGCAGTTCTTC
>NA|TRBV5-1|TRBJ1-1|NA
CASSVGPLNTEAFF
TGCGCCAGCAGCGTGGGACCTTTGAACACTGAAGCTTTCTTT
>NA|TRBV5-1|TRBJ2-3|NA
CASSLGQETDTQYF
TGCGCCAGCAGCTTGGGACAGGAAACAGATACGCAGTATTTT
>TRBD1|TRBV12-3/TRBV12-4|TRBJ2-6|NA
CASSSGQGNSGANVLTF
TGTGCCAGCAGTTCCGGACAGGGGAACTCTGGGGCCAACGTCCTGACTTTC
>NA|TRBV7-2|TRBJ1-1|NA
CASSRAGDMTEAFF
TGTGCCAGCAGTCGGGCGGGAGACATGACTGAAGCTTTCTTT
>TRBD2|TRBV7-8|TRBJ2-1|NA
CASSLGQRGGLVNEQFF
TGTGCCAGCAGCTTAGGGCAGCGGGGGGGCCTTGTGAATGAGCAGTTCTTC
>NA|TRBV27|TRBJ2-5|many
CASSLHGEETQYF
TGTGCCAGCAGTTTACATGGGGAAGAGACCCAGTACTTC
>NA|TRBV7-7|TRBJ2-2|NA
CASSLVGSGELFF
TGTGCCAGCAGCTTAGTAGGCAGCGGGGAGCTGTTTTTT
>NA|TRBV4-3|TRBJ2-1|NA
CASSQSKGLPYGEQFF
TGCGCCAGCAGCCAATCAAAGGGACTCCCGTACGGTGAGCAGTTCTTC
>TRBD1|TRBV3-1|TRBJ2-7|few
CASSGSGGSGEQYF
TGTGCCAGCAGCGGATCAGGGGGTTCCGGGGAGCAGTACTTC